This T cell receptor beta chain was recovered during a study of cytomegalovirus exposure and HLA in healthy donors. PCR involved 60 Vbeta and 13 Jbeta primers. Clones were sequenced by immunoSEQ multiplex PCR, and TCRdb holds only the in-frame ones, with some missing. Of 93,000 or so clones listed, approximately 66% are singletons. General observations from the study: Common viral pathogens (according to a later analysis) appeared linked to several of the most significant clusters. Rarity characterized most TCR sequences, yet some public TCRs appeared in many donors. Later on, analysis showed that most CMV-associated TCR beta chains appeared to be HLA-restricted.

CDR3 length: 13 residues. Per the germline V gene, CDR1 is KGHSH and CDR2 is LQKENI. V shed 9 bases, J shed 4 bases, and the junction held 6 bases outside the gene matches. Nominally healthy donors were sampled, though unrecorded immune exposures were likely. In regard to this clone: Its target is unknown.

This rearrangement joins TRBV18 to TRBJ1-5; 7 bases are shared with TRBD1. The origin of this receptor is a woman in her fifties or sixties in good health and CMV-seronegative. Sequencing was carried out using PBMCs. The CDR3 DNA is TGTGCCAGTTCGACAGGGAGGAATCAGCCCCAGCATTTT. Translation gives CASSTGRNQPQHF.